Listed below are T cell receptor beta chains from one sample, sequenced in a study of identical twins. TCRdb processed the 5' RACE reads anew with MiXCR; each CDR3 protein has one entry. The table shows 700,000 or so distinct CDR3 sequences, with 21% occurring only once. The data also belong to a second study, concerning T cells expressing NK-cell markers.

Sequencing input: PBMCs. The receptor set was obtained from a young woman in good health. CDR3s include the opening cysteine and the closing phenylalanine or tryptophan. The D gene is left open where the match is weak. The size field is filled for only some rows; it gives once, few, many or a size class.

D: .
size: many
V: TRBV24-1
J: TRBJ1-1
DNA: TGTGCCACCAGTGATGAGACAGGAACGCAAGCTTTCTTT
CDR3: CATSDETGTQAFF

D: .
size: many
V: TRBV12-3/TRBV12-4
J: TRBJ2-7
DNA: TGTGCCAGCAGTGGCGGGGCAACCTACGAGCAGTACTTC
CDR3: CASSGGATYEQYF

D: TRBD1
size: many
V: TRBV12-3/TRBV12-4
J: TRBJ1-6
DNA: TGTGCCAGCAGTCCCGACAGGGTTAACTCACCCCTCCACTTT
CDR3: CASSPDRVNSPLHF

D: TRBD2
size: .
V: TRBV29-1
J: TRBJ2-7
DNA: TGCAGCGCCCGGGGGGTCGAGCAGTACTTC
CDR3: CSARGVEQYF

D: TRBD2
size: few
V: TRBV6-5
J: TRBJ2-5
DNA: TGTGCCAGCAGTTCCGGCGGGAGAAGCAAGACCCAGTACTTC
CDR3: CASSSGGRSKTQYF

D: TRBD2
size: few
V: TRBV6-1
J: TRBJ2-5
DNA: TGTGCCAGCAGCCGAATATATCGGGAGGCCCAGTACTTC
CDR3: CASSRIYREAQYF

D: .
size: .
V: TRBV7-9
J: TRBJ2-7
DNA: TGTGCCAGCAGCTTCGCAGATACCTACGAGCAGTACTTC
CDR3: CASSFADTYEQYF

D: .
size: .
V: TRBV9
J: TRBJ2-5
DNA: TGTGCCAGCAGCGTCGGAGCGGCACCTCAAGAGACCCAGTACTTC
CDR3: CASSVGAAPQETQYF

D: TRBD2
size: few
V: TRBV24-1
J: TRBJ2-3
DNA: TGTGCCACCAGTGATTCCGGGGGGGATTACACAGATACGCAGTATTTT
CDR3: CATSDSGGDYTDTQYF

D: .
size: .
V: TRBV7-2
J: TRBJ2-7
DNA: TGTGCCAGCAGCTTCAACCCGGGACCAGAGCAGTACTTC
CDR3: CASSFNPGPEQYF

D: TRBD1
size: few
V: TRBV10-3
J: TRBJ1-1
DNA: TGTGCCATCAGTGAGCGACAGGGAAACACTGAAGCTTTCTTT
CDR3: CAISERQGNTEAFF

D: .
size: .
V: TRBV6-1
J: TRBJ2-5
DNA: TGTGCCAGCAGCACTACAGGGGAGGGAGAGACCCAGTACTTC
CDR3: CASSTTGEGETQYF

D: .
size: .
V: TRBV5-5
J: TRBJ1-5
DNA: TGTGCCAGCAGCCTGGAGAAGGGGCCCCAGCATTTT
CDR3: CASSLEKGPQHF

D: .
size: many
V: TRBV5-1
J: TRBJ1-2
DNA: TGCGCCAGCAGCTTGGACAGTCGGGGCTACACCTTC
CDR3: CASSLDSRGYTF

D: TRBD2
size: .
V: TRBV12-5
J: TRBJ2-3
DNA: TGTGCTAGTGGACCGGGACTAGCGGGAGGGTTGGATACGCAGTATTTT
CDR3: CASGPGLAGGLDTQYF

D: .
size: few
V: TRBV11-2
J: TRBJ2-1
DNA: TGTGCCAGCAGCTTAGTGTACTACAATGAGCAGTTCTTC
CDR3: CASSLVYYNEQFF

D: TRBD2
size: .
V: TRBV4-2
J: TRBJ2-7
DNA: TGTGCCAGCAGCCAAGAGGCCCGGGGGGGCCCGGAGCAGTACTTC
CDR3: CASSQEARGGPEQYF

D: .
size: .
V: TRBV20-1
J: TRBJ2-5
DNA: TGCAGTGCTAGTCGTCGGGCGGAGACCCAGTACTTC
CDR3: CSASRRAETQYF

D: .
size: .
V: TRBV20-1
J: TRBJ2-2
DNA: TGCAGTGCTAGGACTTACACCGGGGAGCTGTTTTTT
CDR3: CSARTYTGELFF

D: .
size: .
V: TRBV11-2
J: TRBJ2-1
DNA: TGTGCCAGCTTGGAGAATTTGTACCTGGGGGGAGAGCAGTTCTTC
CDR3: CASLENLYLGGEQFF

D: .
size: .
V: TRBV12-3/TRBV12-4
J: TRBJ2-5
DNA: TGTGCCAGCAGAGGGGGTAGTCTGGAGACCCCGTACTTC
CDR3: CASRGGSLETPYF

D: .
size: few
V: TRBV20-1
J: TRBJ1-3
DNA: TGCAGTGCTATGGCGGTCTACTCTGGAAACACCATATATTTT
CDR3: CSAMAVYSGNTIYF

D: .
size: .
V: TRBV20-1
J: TRBJ1-1
DNA: TGCAGTGCTGGGGAGGCTGAAGCTTTCTTT
CDR3: CSAGEAEAFF

D: .
size: .
V: TRBV20-1
J: TRBJ1-1
DNA: TGCAGCGCTACACAGGGCCACACTGAAGCTTTCTTT
CDR3: CSATQGHTEAFF

D: .
size: many
V: TRBV7-2
J: TRBJ2-1
DNA: TGTGCCAGCAGCTTAGACTTGAAGCGGGATGAGCAGTTCTTC
CDR3: CASSLDLKRDEQFF

D: .
size: few
V: TRBV27
J: TRBJ2-7
DNA: TGTGCCAGCAGTTTAAGTACTAGGAGCTACGAGCAGTACTTC
CDR3: CASSLSTRSYEQYF

D: TRBD1
size: .
V: TRBV3-1
J: TRBJ1-2
DNA: TGTGCCAGCAGCACCCTGGGACAGACTAACTATGGCTACACCTTC
CDR3: CASSTLGQTNYGYTF

D: TRBD2
size: few
V: TRBV5-4
J: TRBJ2-2
DNA: TGTGCCAGCAGCCCGAGCGGGATGAACACCGGGGAGCTGTTTTTT
CDR3: CASSPSGMNTGELFF

D: TRBD2
size: .
V: TRBV12-3/TRBV12-4
J: TRBJ2-1
DNA: TGTGCCAGCAGTTCGGCGGGAGCCCATGAGCAGTTCTTC
CDR3: CASSSAGAHEQFF

D: .
size: few
V: TRBV20-1
J: TRBJ1-2
DNA: TGCAGTGCTAGCGGCTATGGCTACACCTTC
CDR3: CSASGYGYTF

D: TRBD2
size: few
V: TRBV29-1
J: TRBJ2-5
DNA: TGCAGCGTTGGGGGACTAGCAGGGGAGACCCAGTACTTC
CDR3: CSVGGLAGETQYF

D: .
size: .
V: TRBV3-1
J: TRBJ2-7
DNA: TGTGCCAGCAGCCAAGATTGGGGCTACGAGCAGTACTTC
CDR3: CASSQDWGYEQYF

D: TRBD2
size: once
V: TRBV4-3
J: TRBJ2-1
DNA: TGCGCCAGCAGCCGACGCCCAGCGGGAGGACTACAGAACAATGAGCAGTTCTTC
CDR3: CASSRRPAGGLQNNEQFF

D: .
size: .
V: TRBV9
J: TRBJ1-1
DNA: TGTGCCAGCAGCGATGTTGGGCGGCCTGAAGCTTTCTTT
CDR3: CASSDVGRPEAFF

D: .
size: many
V: TRBV20-1
J: TRBJ2-7
DNA: TGCAGTGCTCGTGGACAGTACTCCTACGAGCAGTACTTC
CDR3: CSARGQYSYEQYF

D: .
size: few
V: TRBV10-2
J: TRBJ2-1
DNA: TGCGCCAGCAGTGGTGGGAGTGCCAATGAGCAGTTCTTC
CDR3: CASSGGSANEQFF

D: .
size: many
V: TRBV7-9
J: TRBJ2-3
DNA: TGTGCCAGCAACTGGGGCAGCCCGATGGATACGCAGTATTTT
CDR3: CASNWGSPMDTQYF

D: .
size: .
V: TRBV12-3/TRBV12-4
J: TRBJ2-2
DNA: TGTGCCAGCGGGATGAGGAACACCGGGGAGCTGTTTTTT
CDR3: CASGMRNTGELFF

D: .
size: .
V: TRBV6-1
J: TRBJ1-1
DNA: TGTGCCAGCAGTAGCTCAGAGAGGAACACTGAAGCTTTCTTT
CDR3: CASSSSERNTEAFF

D: .
size: few
V: TRBV12-3/TRBV12-4
J: TRBJ1-5
DNA: TGTGCCAGCAGCCCCTCTAGGGGGGCGAGGCAGCCCCAGCATTTT
CDR3: CASSPSRGARQPQHF

D: TRBD2
size: few
V: TRBV20-1
J: TRBJ2-3
DNA: TGCAGTGCTAGAGGGTTAGCGGGGTCTATAGATACGCAGTATTTT
CDR3: CSARGLAGSIDTQYF

D: TRBD2
size: .
V: TRBV7-2
J: TRBJ2-1
DNA: TGTGCCAGCAAGCCCAGCCGGACTAGCGGTTACAATGAGCAGTTCTTC
CDR3: CASKPSRTSGYNEQFF

D: .
size: few
V: TRBV9
J: TRBJ2-6
DNA: TGTGCCAGCACTGGCTCTGGGGCCAACGTCCTGACTTTC
CDR3: CASTGSGANVLTF

D: .
size: many
V: TRBV20-1
J: TRBJ2-7
DNA: TGCAGTGCTAGACTAGGTACTAAGTACGAGCAGTACTTC
CDR3: CSARLGTKYEQYF

D: .
size: few
V: TRBV5-5
J: TRBJ2-6
DNA: TGTGCCAGCAGCTCCCTTGAGACAGCCTCTGGGGCCAACGTCCTGACTTTC
CDR3: CASSSLETASGANVLTF

D: .
size: .
V: TRBV29-1
J: TRBJ2-7
DNA: TGCAGCGTTAGGGGATTGACTAGTAACTACGAGCAGTACTTC
CDR3: CSVRGLTSNYEQYF

D: TRBD2
size: many
V: TRBV12-3/TRBV12-4
J: TRBJ2-7
DNA: TGTGCCAGCAGCATAGCGGGGGGTACCTACGAGCAGTACTTC
CDR3: CASSIAGGTYEQYF

D: .
size: few
V: TRBV29-1
J: TRBJ2-7
DNA: TGCAGCGTTGAACGGGACGGGGCTTTCGAGCAGTACTTC
CDR3: CSVERDGAFEQYF

D: .
size: .
V: TRBV15
J: TRBJ2-7
DNA: TGTGCCACCTCGGCCGGGGTCGGGAACGAGCAGTACTTC
CDR3: CATSAGVGNEQYF

D: .
size: .
V: TRBV20-1
J: TRBJ1-2
DNA: TGCAGTGTTAACGCCGATTTGAACTATGGCTACACCTTC
CDR3: CSVNADLNYGYTF

D: .
size: .
V: TRBV12-3/TRBV12-4
J: TRBJ1-2
DNA: TGTGCCAGCGGGGGCGGTAGGGATGGCTACACCTTC
CDR3: CASGGGRDGYTF

D: TRBD1
size: many
V: TRBV20-1
J: TRBJ1-1
DNA: TGCAGTGCTGGGGGACAGAGTGAAGCTTTCTTT
CDR3: CSAGGQSEAFF

D: .
size: few
V: TRBV12-3/TRBV12-4
J: TRBJ1-1
DNA: TGTGCCAGCGGTCGGACAACCGAAGCTTTCTTT
CDR3: CASGRTTEAFF

D: .
size: .
V: TRBV9
J: TRBJ2-3
DNA: TGTGCCAGCAGCCCTCGGTCAGGGACGCGGAGCACAGATACGCAGTATTTT
CDR3: CASSPRSGTRSTDTQYF

D: .
size: .
V: TRBV29-1
J: TRBJ2-2
DNA: TGCAGCGGCTCGGGGTCAAAATCCGGGGAGCTGTTTTTT
CDR3: CSGSGSKSGELFF

D: .
size: .
V: TRBV15
J: TRBJ2-3
DNA: TGTGCCACCAGCAGAGGCTCAATGGATACGCAGTATTTT
CDR3: CATSRGSMDTQYF